The 17 T cell receptor beta chains presented below share a single source sample, sequenced in a study of early T cells in non-severe SARS-CoV-2 infection. TCRdb re-called the 5' RACE reads through MiXCR, storing one row per CDR3 protein. This table holds approximately 71,000 distinct CDR3 sequences, 11% found once. Sequencing was carried out using whole blood. The source is an adult who was a healthcare worker with PCR-confirmed SARS-CoV-2 infection or an uninfected control (not recorded which).

The V gene is TRBV7-9, the J gene TRBJ1-1, with 7 bases lining up with TRBD1. The CDR3 sequence is 16 residues long. V lost 4 bases, J lost 0 bases, and 8 bases stayed unmatched. Germline-derived CDR1 and CDR2 are SEHNR and FQNEAQ (reference sequence). Written as DNA, the CDR3 is TGTGCCAGCAGCTGGAGGGGGCAGGGGCTGAACACTGAAGCTTTCTTT. Its protein is CASSWRGQGLNTEAFF.

This clonotype occurred a few times. The chain links TRBV6-2 or TRBV6-3 to TRBJ2-1; D gene unclear. The CDR3 length is 14 residues. V was pared by 0 bases and J by 6 bases, with 9 bases between. Germline V gene sequence: CDR1 MNHEY, CDR2 SVGEGT. The chain's CDR3 is CASSYSTPLNEQFF. The CDR3 region has the DNA TGTGCCAGCAGTTACTCGACCCCGCTCAATGAGCAGTTCTTC.

This clonotype was seen only a few times. V gene TRBV20-1 combines with J gene TRBJ2-7; D is undetermined. V was trimmed by 7 bases and J by 2 bases, leaving 9 bases between them. CDR1 and CDR2 from the germline V gene are DFQATT and SNEGSKA (reference sequence). CDR3 length: 11 residues. DNA for the CDR3: TGCAGTGGGCAGATGGCCTACGAGCAGTACTTC. Translated, it gives CSGQMAYEQYF.

The rearrangement uses TRBV7-9 and TRBJ2-3; unclear D gene. V lost 4 bases, J lost 4 bases, and 6 bases lay in between. The germline gives CDR1 SEHNR, CDR2 FQNEAQ (reference sequence). The CDR3 totals 12 residues. CDR3: CASSSTADTQYF. The DNA of the CDR3 is TGTGCCAGCAGCTCGACTGCAGATACGCAGTATTTT.

V gene TRBV20-1 combines with J gene TRBJ2-5; 7 bases map to TRBD2. The CDR3 loop spans 12 amino acids. V was pared by 7 bases and J by 4 bases, with 6 bases of the junction left unmatched. The germline gives CDR1 DFQATT, CDR2 SNEGSKA (reference sequence). The CDR3 DNA reads TGCAGTGGGAGGGAGGGCCGAGAGACCCAGTACTTC. Its protein is CSGREGRETQYF.

The chain joins TRBV5-1 to TRBJ2-1, with 10 nucleotides matching TRBD1. Germline lookup yields CDR1 SGHRS and CDR2 YFSETQ. After removal of 1 base from V and 8 bases from J, the junction contained 6 bases not matched to a gene. The CDR3 is 15 amino acids. CDR3 sequence: CASSLFGTGADEQFF. Here the CDR3 DNA reads TGCGCCAGCAGCTTGTTTGGGACAGGGGCGGATGAGCAGTTCTTC.

This clonotype was detected many times. The chain couples TRBV7-8 to TRBJ2-7; 10 nucleotides match TRBD2. Germline V CDR1 and CDR2: SGHVS, FQNEAQ. V lost 10 bases, J lost 1 base, and 10 bases stayed unmatched. This CDR3 spans 15 amino acids. CDR3 region: CATDPSGRGSYEQYF. DNA of the CDR3: TGTGCCACCGATCCTAGCGGGAGAGGATCCTACGAGCAGTACTTC.

In its sample, this clonotype was seen a few times. J is TRBJ2-3 and V is TRBV28; 8 bases line up with TRBD1. The junction had 7 bases not matched to a gene; V was cut back by 6 bases and J by 5 bases. Germline lookup yields CDR1 MDHEN and CDR2 SYDVKM. This CDR3 spans 14 amino acids. Here the CDR3 DNA reads TGTGCCAGCAGCTCAGCAGGGGGCTTAGATACGCAGTATTTT. Protein sequence: CASSSAGGLDTQYF.

V and J are TRBV3-1 and TRBJ1-1; a possible D gene is TRBD1 (6 bases). V was trimmed by 4 bases and J by 0 bases, leaving 18 bases between them. This CDR3 is 17 amino acids long. The V gene's germline CDR1 is LGHDT and CDR2 YNNKEL (reference sequence). The CDR3 DNA sequence: TGTGCCAGCAGCCGGGGGGCCGTGGACAGCATGAACACTGAAGCTTTCTTT. It yields the protein CASSRGAVDSMNTEAFF.

V gene TRBV12-3 or TRBV12-4 combines with J gene TRBJ2-7; D gene ambiguous. Between the trimmed V and J ends, which lost 2 bases and 6 bases, there was a span of 5 bases. CDR3 length: 11 amino acids. This CDR3 reads CASSLRAEQYF. CDR3 coding DNA: TGTGCCAGCAGTTTAAGGGCCGAGCAGTACTTC.

The table lists this clonotype with a few counts. This chain joins TRBV7-6 and TRBJ2-5; D call uncertain. The germline V gene has CDR1 SGHVS and CDR2 FNYEAQ. Trimming cost V 5 bases and J 2 bases, with 6 bases left between them. The CDR3 runs 12 residues. This chain's CDR3 is CASSPPQETQYF. CDR3 coding DNA: TGTGCCAGCAGCCCCCCACAAGAGACCCAGTACTTC.

CDR3 bases: TGTGCCACCAGCCCCGGGACGGATTCCTACGAGCAGTACTTC. This sequence encodes CATSPGTDSYEQYF. The chain has TRBV24-1 and TRBJ2-7; D may be TRBD1 or TRBD2 (5 bases each). Deletions cut 7 bases from V and 1 base from J, with 13 bases between. CDR1 and CDR2 (germline): KGHDR, SFDVKD. The CDR3 has 14 amino acids.

V and J are TRBV28 and TRBJ1-2, with D possibly TRBD1 on 6 matching bases. V was cut by 5 bases and J by 7 bases, with 14 bases left in between. Germline V gives CDR1 MDHEN, CDR2 SYDVKM. The CDR3 loop spans 13 amino acids. CDR3 coding DNA: TGTGCCAGCAGTAGATTCGGGGGCTCTGGCTACACCTTC. Its translation: CASSRFGGSGYTF.

The chain combines TRBV5-4 with TRBJ2-1; 8 bases are shared with TRBD2. Germline V gives CDR1 SGHNT, CDR2 YYREEE (reference sequence). V trimming: 5 bases; J trimming: 10 bases; junction bases outside the gene matches: 5. CDR3 size: 12 residues. The CDR3 spells CASSLQREEQFF. Written as DNA, the CDR3 is TGTGCCAGCAGTCTACAGCGGGAGGAGCAGTTCTTC.

This clonotype was seen only a few times. V is TRBV20-1 and J is TRBJ2-5; D not resolved. The V and J ends lost 3 bases and 2 bases respectively, with 7 bases between them. Germline V gene lookup returns CDR1 DFQATT and CDR2 SNEGSKA (reference sequence). The CDR3 contains 12 residues. The DNA for the CDR3 is TGCAGTGCTAGTCCAGCACAAGAGACCCAGTACTTC. It specifies CSASPAQETQYF.

This clonotype showed up many times. The chain carries TRBV20-1 and TRBJ1-5; no clear D gene. Germline CDR1 and CDR2: DFQATT and SNEGSKA (reference sequence). The CDR3 loop spans 13 amino acids. Trimming stripped 4 bases from V and 6 bases from J, with 13 bases between. The CDR3 spells CSAIDTITQPQHF. CDR3 DNA: TGCAGTGCTATCGACACTATTACTCAGCCCCAGCATTTT.

The gene calls are TRBV5-6 and TRBJ1-2, with 8 bases matching TRBD1. CDR1 is SGHDT, CDR2 YYEEEE, per germline. The CDR3 contains 15 residues. The V segment lost 7 bases and the J segment 3 bases; nucleotides outside the gene matches: 11. The CDR3 DNA reads TGTGCCAGCTTACAGGGGGGACGAGCGTACTATGGCTACACCTTC. It codes for CASLQGGRAYYGYTF.